This T cell receptor (beta chain) is drawn from a study of naive and memory T cell subsets. Per the germline V gene, CDR1 is LNHNV and CDR2 is YYDKDF (reference sequence). The CDR3 extends over 17 amino acids. Unmatched junction bases numbered 13, after V lost 4 bases and J lost 5 bases. A UMI-containing oligonucleotide was joined by 3' ligation to the TCR cDNA template. RNA was extracted from approximately 2.4 ml of whole blood of healthy adults. In its sample, this clonotype was seen many times. Ligated cDNA underwent four rounds of PCR with nested alpha and beta constant region primers and SP2. Blood and skin TCR RNA was reverse transcribed with alpha and beta constant primers. TCRdb called the 5' RACE reads again in MiXCR, with one record for every CDR3 protein. The sample carries 57,000 or so distinct CDR3 sequences, approximately 7.2% recorded once.

This sequence originates from a male donor in good health. The chain has TRBV15 and TRBJ2-5; TRBD1 aligns across 10 bases. This chain's CDR3 is CATSTGQGGPGVETQYF. CDR3 nucleotides: TGTGCCACCAGCACTGGACAGGGGGGACCGGGGGTTGAGACCCAGTACTTC.